Listed below are T cell receptor beta chains from one sample, sequenced in a study of vaccination effects on CD4 cells after COVID-19. The method was immunoSEQ multiplex PCR; TCRdb's version includes in-frame clones alone and lacks a portion of them. Here the sample spans about 45,000 clones, roughly 72% being singletons. Their antigen targets remain unknown. The starting material was CD4+ T cells from PBMCs cultured without peptide, obtained after COVID-19 vaccination. Every receptor here comes from a human donor who received a COVID-19 vaccine. Both conserved end residues are part of each CDR3. Each record gives: CDR3 protein, CDR3 DNA, J gene, clone size, V gene, D gene. A D gene is named only where the DNA matches it firmly. Where a row states a size, it is once, few, many or the class of an expanded clone; other rows omit it.

cdr3_aa: CASSSQGGLTEAFF
cdr3_nt: TGTGCCAGCAGCTCTCAAGGGGGCCTCACTGAAGCTTTCTTT
j_call: TRBJ1-1
clone_size: NA
v_call: TRBV5-6
d_call: TRBD1

cdr3_aa: CASSLDRVYFEQYF
cdr3_nt: TGTGCCAGCTCACTAGACAGGGTATACTTCGAGCAGTACTTC
j_call: TRBJ2-7
clone_size: few
v_call: TRBV18
d_call: TRBD1

cdr3_aa: CASSEIGLRDSAYEQYF
cdr3_nt: TGTGCCAGCAGTGAAATTGGGCTGCGGGACTCTGCCTACGAGCAGTACTTC
j_call: TRBJ2-7
clone_size: NA
v_call: TRBV6-1
d_call: NA

cdr3_aa: CASSLMASDTQYF
cdr3_nt: TGTGCCAGCAGCTTGATGGCCTCAGATACGCAGTATTTT
j_call: TRBJ2-3
clone_size: NA
v_call: TRBV5-4
d_call: NA

cdr3_aa: CASSQISVAAKNIQYF
cdr3_nt: TGCGCCAGCAGCCAAATCAGCGTGGCAGCCAAAAACATTCAGTACTTC
j_call: TRBJ2-4
clone_size: once
v_call: TRBV4-1
d_call: NA

cdr3_aa: CSARKGSEQFF
cdr3_nt: TGCAGTGCTAGAAAAGGGTCTGAGCAGTTCTTC
j_call: TRBJ2-1
clone_size: once
v_call: TRBV20-1
d_call: NA

cdr3_aa: CASSKSSTDTQYF
cdr3_nt: TGTGCCAGCAGCAAATCTAGCACAGATACGCAGTATTTT
j_call: TRBJ2-3
clone_size: NA
v_call: TRBV12-3/TRBV12-4
d_call: NA

cdr3_aa: CASSQDRTGRESTEAFF
cdr3_nt: TGTGCCAGCAGCCAAGATAGAACAGGGAGGGAGAGCACTGAAGCTTTCTTT
j_call: TRBJ1-1
clone_size: NA
v_call: TRBV14
d_call: NA

cdr3_aa: CASSEVYRVNEKLFF
cdr3_nt: TGTGCCAGCAGTGAAGTGTACAGGGTTAATGAAAAACTGTTTTTT
j_call: TRBJ1-4
clone_size: NA
v_call: TRBV6-1
d_call: NA

cdr3_aa: CASSVTQGAEAFF
cdr3_nt: TGTGCCAGCAGTGTGACCCAGGGGGCTGAAGCTTTCTTT
j_call: TRBJ1-1
clone_size: few
v_call: TRBV25-1
d_call: TRBD1

cdr3_aa: CASSLAGFNNQPQHF
cdr3_nt: TGTGCCAGCAGCTTAGCGGGGTTCAACAATCAGCCCCAGCATTTT
j_call: TRBJ1-5
clone_size: NA
v_call: TRBV7-8
d_call: NA

cdr3_aa: CAISERADETQYF
cdr3_nt: TGTGCCATCAGTGAAAGGGCAGATGAGACCCAGTACTTC
j_call: TRBJ2-5
clone_size: NA
v_call: TRBV10-3
d_call: NA

cdr3_aa: CASSLGRVAFF
cdr3_nt: TGTGCCAGCAGCTTAGGGAGGGTCGCTTTCTTT
j_call: TRBJ1-1
clone_size: NA
v_call: TRBV11-2
d_call: NA

cdr3_aa: CASSLDGSNYGYTF
cdr3_nt: TGTGCCAGCAGCTTGGATGGCTCTAACTATGGCTACACCTTC
j_call: TRBJ1-2
clone_size: NA
v_call: TRBV5-6
d_call: NA

cdr3_aa: CASSLGTRRQETQYF
cdr3_nt: TGTGCCAGTAGTTTAGGGACCAGGAGGCAAGAGACCCAGTACTTC
j_call: TRBJ2-5
clone_size: NA
v_call: TRBV19
d_call: NA

cdr3_aa: CASRPLTGANTEAFF
cdr3_nt: TGTGCCAGCAGACCGTTGACAGGAGCGAACACTGAAGCTTTCTTT
j_call: TRBJ1-1
clone_size: NA
v_call: TRBV6-5
d_call: NA

cdr3_aa: CASSYPLGGLEETQYF
cdr3_nt: TGTGCCAGCAGTTACCCACTAGGCGGACTGGAAGAGACCCAGTACTTC
j_call: TRBJ2-5
clone_size: once
v_call: TRBV6-2/TRBV6-3
d_call: NA

cdr3_aa: CASLKRVGNQPQHF
cdr3_nt: TGTGCCAGCCTTAAAAGGGTGGGCAATCAGCCCCAGCATTTT
j_call: TRBJ1-5
clone_size: NA
v_call: TRBV28
d_call: NA

cdr3_aa: CASSYGDRNTEAFF
cdr3_nt: TGTGCCAGCAGTTACGGGGACAGGAACACTGAAGCTTTCTTT
j_call: TRBJ1-1
clone_size: NA
v_call: TRBV6-5
d_call: TRBD1

cdr3_aa: CASSQDAGAPISYEQYF
cdr3_nt: TGTGCCAGCAGCCAAGATGCAGGGGCCCCAATCTCCTACGAGCAGTACTTC
j_call: TRBJ2-7
clone_size: NA
v_call: TRBV3-1/TRBV3-2
d_call: NA

cdr3_aa: CASSPAAGVGTYEQYF
cdr3_nt: TGTGCCAGCAGCCCAGCTGCGGGGGTTGGAACCTACGAGCAGTACTTC
j_call: TRBJ2-7
clone_size: NA
v_call: TRBV4-2
d_call: TRBD2

cdr3_aa: CASSADRGAYEQYF
cdr3_nt: TGCGCCAGCAGCGCGGACAGGGGAGCCTACGAGCAGTACTTC
j_call: TRBJ2-7
clone_size: few
v_call: TRBV5-1
d_call: TRBD1

cdr3_aa: CASSMGTATNEKLFF
cdr3_nt: TGCGCCAGCAGTATGGGGACTGCAACTAATGAAAAACTGTTTTTT
j_call: TRBJ1-4
clone_size: NA
v_call: TRBV10-1
d_call: NA

cdr3_aa: CASSQDTREQYF
cdr3_nt: TGTGCCAGCAGCCAAGATACCCGGGAGCAGTACTTC
j_call: TRBJ2-7
clone_size: NA
v_call: TRBV3-1/TRBV3-2
d_call: NA

cdr3_aa: CASSLASGSGYNEQFF
cdr3_nt: TGCGCCAGCAGCTTGGCGAGCGGGAGCGGTTACAATGAGCAGTTCTTC
j_call: TRBJ2-1
clone_size: NA
v_call: TRBV5-1
d_call: TRBD2

cdr3_aa: CASSLSRGSGSYNEQFF
cdr3_nt: TGTGCCAGCAGCTTATCCCGGGGGAGTGGTTCCTACAATGAGCAGTTCTTC
j_call: TRBJ2-1
clone_size: NA
v_call: TRBV11-2
d_call: NA

cdr3_aa: CASSPPLQIKNEQYF
cdr3_nt: TGTGCCAGCTCACCACCGTTACAGATAAAGAACGAGCAGTACTTC
j_call: TRBJ2-7
clone_size: NA
v_call: TRBV18
d_call: NA

cdr3_aa: CATSDFGTTGGETQYF
cdr3_nt: TGTGCCACCAGTGATTTTGGGACGACAGGAGGGGAGACCCAGTACTTC
j_call: TRBJ2-5
clone_size: NA
v_call: TRBV24-1
d_call: NA

cdr3_aa: CSASSPVATYEQYF
cdr3_nt: TGCAGTGCGAGTAGCCCCGTGGCCACCTACGAGCAGTACTTC
j_call: TRBJ2-7
clone_size: NA
v_call: TRBV20-1
d_call: NA

cdr3_aa: CASSLGQGRSYEQYF
cdr3_nt: TGTGCCAGCAGCTTGGGACAGGGCCGGTCCTACGAGCAGTACTTC
j_call: TRBJ2-7
clone_size: NA
v_call: TRBV7-8
d_call: TRBD1

cdr3_aa: CASSTMSGIRYNEQFF
cdr3_nt: TGTGCCAGCAGCACGATGAGCGGGATCAGGTACAATGAGCAGTTCTTC
j_call: TRBJ2-1
clone_size: few
v_call: TRBV7-8
d_call: TRBD2

cdr3_aa: CASSPPTTGRADTQYF
cdr3_nt: TGTGCCAGCTCACCACCGACGACAGGGAGGGCGGATACGCAGTATTTT
j_call: TRBJ2-3
clone_size: NA
v_call: TRBV18
d_call: NA

cdr3_aa: CASSYNSYEQFF
cdr3_nt: TGTGCCAGCAGTTATAATAGTTATGAGCAGTTCTTC
j_call: TRBJ2-1
clone_size: few
v_call: TRBV6-2/TRBV6-3
d_call: NA

cdr3_aa: CASSQDLSGTSGSGYEQFF
cdr3_nt: TGCGCCAGCAGCCAAGATTTATCAGGGACTAGCGGGAGTGGGTATGAGCAGTTCTTC
j_call: TRBJ2-1
clone_size: NA
v_call: TRBV4-1
d_call: TRBD2

cdr3_aa: CASSTQGTNYGYTF
cdr3_nt: TGTGCCAGCTCCACACAGGGCACTAACTATGGCTACACCTTC
j_call: TRBJ1-2
clone_size: NA
v_call: TRBV2
d_call: NA

cdr3_aa: CASSLGGKAFF
cdr3_nt: TGTGCCAGCAGCTTAGGGGGGAAAGCTTTCTTT
j_call: TRBJ1-1
clone_size: NA
v_call: TRBV7-9
d_call: NA

cdr3_aa: CASSAGGGTDTQYF
cdr3_nt: TGTGCCAGCAGTGCAGGGGGGGGAACAGATACGCAGTATTTT
j_call: TRBJ2-3
clone_size: NA
v_call: TRBV2
d_call: NA

cdr3_aa: CASSQRLREQFF
cdr3_nt: TGTGCCAGCAGCCAAAGGCTCAGGGAGCAGTTCTTC
j_call: TRBJ2-1
clone_size: NA
v_call: TRBV12-3/TRBV12-4
d_call: NA

cdr3_aa: CASSPQGWNGYTF
cdr3_nt: TGTGCCAGCAGTCCACAGGGATGGAATGGCTACACCTTC
j_call: TRBJ1-2
clone_size: NA
v_call: TRBV6-6
d_call: NA

cdr3_aa: CSTNRHLENTEAFF
cdr3_nt: TGCAGCACGAACAGACACCTCGAAAACACTGAAGCTTTCTTT
j_call: TRBJ1-1
clone_size: NA
v_call: TRBV29-1
d_call: NA

cdr3_aa: CASALGGPTEAFF
cdr3_nt: TGTGCCAGCGCGCTGGGGGGGCCAACTGAAGCTTTCTTT
j_call: TRBJ1-1
clone_size: NA
v_call: TRBV6-5
d_call: NA

cdr3_aa: CASSRVQQETQYF
cdr3_nt: TGCGCCAGCAGCAGGGTGCAGCAAGAGACCCAGTACTTC
j_call: TRBJ2-5
clone_size: once
v_call: TRBV4-1
d_call: NA

cdr3_aa: CASSRFSGDNEQFF
cdr3_nt: TGCGCCAGCAGCCGCTTCAGCGGGGACAATGAGCAGTTCTTC
j_call: TRBJ2-1
clone_size: few
v_call: TRBV5-1
d_call: TRBD2

cdr3_aa: CASSPTGIYGYTF
cdr3_nt: TGTGCCAGCAGTCCGACAGGGATCTATGGCTACACCTTC
j_call: TRBJ1-2
clone_size: few
v_call: TRBV12-3/TRBV12-4
d_call: TRBD1